This TCR beta chain was captured by sequencing in a study of molecular identifiers for immune sequencing clone quantification (dated by TCRdb to 2016 to 2019). Context from the whole study: For a replicate experiment, the RNA from either around 20,000 or 100,000 naive CD8 T cells was divided into five aliquots, and four of those aliquots went on to sequencing. CD8 T cells were used in a methods study to benchmark molecular-identifier clustering-based TCR repertoire sequencing (MIDCIRS) and TCR RNA copy counting. The research as a whole found: Naive libraries contained spiked-in Jurkat TCR RNA (10 copies' worth), which is not part of the donor repertoire. The sizes of highly expanded clones could end up underestimated when identical TCR molecules share a barcode. Spiked-in Jurkat TCR RNA equivalent to a single cell was reported to be detectable even among approximately 1 million naive CD8 T cells. Clones above 20 RNA copies held over 97% of molecules in CMV-specific effector cells but under 1% in naive cells. When barcode sub-clustering was not used, chimeric consensus sequences inflated TCR diversity, with chimeras reaching as high as 47%. Modeling gave around 2.7 recovered TCR RNA copies per cell versus roughly 10 by digital PCR, implying 25% to 30% capture efficiency.

The protocol used for the library was PCR. Sequencing used an Illumina HiSeq 4000. Bulk TCR libraries were generated as previously described, with the TCR primers listed in Table S5 used. Total RNA was purified with the Qiagen AllPrep DNA/RNA kit. Before analysis, reads from multiple sequencing runs of the same library were pooled. The original methods were these. Reads were retained only if their TCR constant sequence matched exactly, and those retained reads were trimmed to 150 nt and grouped according to their 12-nt molecular barcodes. Within each barcode group, reads were sub-clustered at a 15% Levenshtein threshold, and quality-weighted consensus sequences were built per RNA molecule. Non-functional sequences were discarded, and so were lower-count sequences lying one edit away from another sequence. Barcode sub-clusters with fewer than 20% of the maximum read count were removed, based on fitting two negative binomial distributions. TCRdb applied fastp at Q25 and MiXCR to the public reads, then kept only in-frame beta chains. A single entry per CDR3 protein holds the most common genes and DNA from its merged rows. TCRdb, not the original authors, processed these V and J calls. Across this sample there are fewer than 350,000 distinct CDR3 sequences, with 20% to 25% seen only once. Clones ranked in the top ten supply roughly 0.8% of the sample.

The CDR3 numbers 15 residues from cysteine through phenylalanine. Only CDR3 DNA is held: 45 bases, read in frame from base 1. The germline V gene supplies CDR1 SGDLS and CDR2 YYNGEE. V trim: 4 bases; J trim: 6 bases; unmatched bases: 5. At least ten counts were recorded for this clonotype. The clone's antigen remains unknown. No base qualities exist here, and no much larger clone lies one base off it. Libraries of naive CD8 T cells were built from around 20,000 to 990,000 sorted cells, with 10%, 30% or 50% of the purified RNA used. Naive CD8 T cells, defined as CD8+CD4-CCR7+CD45RA+, were FACS-sorted into RLT Plus buffer on a BD FACSAria II. To test detection sensitivity, Jurkat RNA equivalent to more than 8 TCR copies was spiked into samples of about 19,000-1,000,000 naive CD8 T cells. Enrichment of CD8 T cells was done with RosetteSep CD8+ T Cell Enrichment Cocktail plus Ficoll-Paque, and ACK red cell lysis came afterward.

Sequencing was done on a sample of naive CD8+ T cells from blood, with Jurkat cell RNA spiked in. Read against the paper, the sample's cell subset or site label means: FACS-sorted CD8+CD4-CCR7+CD45RA+ naive T cells. This TCR was recovered from a human donor in good health. Some libraries in this study had Jurkat cell RNA spiked in. Rearrangement joined TRBV9 to TRBJ2-1; TRBD2 agrees with 12 junctional bases. The CDR3 reads as follows: CASSQTSGSGNEQFF. The sequenced DNA is TGTGCCAGCAGCCAGACTAGCGGGAGCGGCAATGAGCAGTTCTTC.